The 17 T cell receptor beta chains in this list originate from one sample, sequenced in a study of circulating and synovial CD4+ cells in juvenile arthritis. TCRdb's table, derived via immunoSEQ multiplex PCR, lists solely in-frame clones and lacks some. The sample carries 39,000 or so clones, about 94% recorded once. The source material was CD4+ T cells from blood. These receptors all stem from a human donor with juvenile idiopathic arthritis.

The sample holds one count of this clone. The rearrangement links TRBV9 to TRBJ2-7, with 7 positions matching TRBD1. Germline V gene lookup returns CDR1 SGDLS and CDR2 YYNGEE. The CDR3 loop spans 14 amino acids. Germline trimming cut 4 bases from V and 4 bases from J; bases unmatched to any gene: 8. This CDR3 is CASSPRQGTYEQYF. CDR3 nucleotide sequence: TGTGCCAGCAGCCCTCGACAGGGAACGTACGAGCAGTACTTC.

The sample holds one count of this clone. The CDR3 DNA reads as TGTGCCAGTACTATGGGGGCTAAAACTGGCTACACCTTC. Residues: CASTMGAKTGYTF. The V gene is TRBV19, the J gene TRBJ1-2; D is perhaps TRBD1 (6 bases). From germline, CDR1 is LNHDA and CDR2 SQIVND (reference sequence). Trimming left V 7 bases short and J 7 bases short, with 16 bases between. This CDR3 contains 13 residues.

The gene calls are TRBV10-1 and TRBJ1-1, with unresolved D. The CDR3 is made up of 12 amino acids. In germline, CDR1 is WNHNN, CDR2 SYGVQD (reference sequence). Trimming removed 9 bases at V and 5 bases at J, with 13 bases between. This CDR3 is CARTRFITEAFF. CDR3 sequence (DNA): TGCGCCAGGACAAGGTTTATAACTGAAGCTTTCTTT.

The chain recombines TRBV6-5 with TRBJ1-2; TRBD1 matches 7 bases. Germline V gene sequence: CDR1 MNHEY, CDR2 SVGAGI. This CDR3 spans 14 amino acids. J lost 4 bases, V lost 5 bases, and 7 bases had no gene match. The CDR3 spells CASSIRQGPYGYTF. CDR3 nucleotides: TGTGCCAGCAGTATCCGACAGGGACCCTATGGCTACACCTTC.

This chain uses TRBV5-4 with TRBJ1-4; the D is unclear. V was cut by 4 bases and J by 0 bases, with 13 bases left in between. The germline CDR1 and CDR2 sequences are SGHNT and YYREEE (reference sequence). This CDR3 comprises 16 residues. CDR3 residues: CASSQRAGATNEKLFF. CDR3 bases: TGTGCCAGCAGCCAGCGCGCCGGGGCAACTAATGAAAAACTGTTTTTT.

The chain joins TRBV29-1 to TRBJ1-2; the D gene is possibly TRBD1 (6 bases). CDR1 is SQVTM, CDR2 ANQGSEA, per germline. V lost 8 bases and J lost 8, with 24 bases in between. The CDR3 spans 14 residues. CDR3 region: CSIFRGRIGAGYTF. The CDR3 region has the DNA TGCAGCATTTTCAGGGGAAGGATCGGGGCAGGCTACACCTTC.

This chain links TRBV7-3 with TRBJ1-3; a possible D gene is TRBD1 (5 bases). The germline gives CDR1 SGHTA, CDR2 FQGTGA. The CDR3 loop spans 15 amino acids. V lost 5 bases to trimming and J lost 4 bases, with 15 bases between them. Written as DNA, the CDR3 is TGTGCCAGCAGCCTATCCCCAGGGCTCGGAAACACCATATATTTT. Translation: CASSLSPGLGNTIYF.

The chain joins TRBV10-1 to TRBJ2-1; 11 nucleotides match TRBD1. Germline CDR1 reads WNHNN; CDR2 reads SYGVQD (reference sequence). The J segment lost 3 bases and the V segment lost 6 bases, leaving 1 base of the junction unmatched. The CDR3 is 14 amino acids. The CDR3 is CASRGTGGYNEQFF. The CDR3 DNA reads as TGCGCCAGCAGGGGGACAGGGGGCTACAATGAGCAGTTCTTC.

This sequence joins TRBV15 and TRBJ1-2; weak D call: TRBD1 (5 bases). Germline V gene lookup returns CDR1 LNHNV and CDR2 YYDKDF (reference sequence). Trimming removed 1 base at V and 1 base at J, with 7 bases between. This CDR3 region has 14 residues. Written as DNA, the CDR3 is TGTGCCACCAGCAGAGTAGACAGTAACTATGGCTACACCTTC. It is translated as CATSRVDSNYGYTF. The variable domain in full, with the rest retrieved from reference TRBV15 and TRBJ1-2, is DAMVIQNPRYQVTQFGKPVTLSCSQTLNHNVMYWYQQKSSQAPKLLFHYYDKDFNNEADTPDNFQSRRPNTSFCFLDIRSPGLGDTAMYLCATSRVDSNYGYTFGSGTRLTVV.

CDR3 amino acids: CASSAWDRGNQPQHF. CDR3 nucleotides: TGTGCCAGCAGTGCGTGGGACAGGGGGAATCAGCCCCAGCATTTT. The chain carries TRBV6-1 and TRBJ1-5; 11 bases match TRBD1. CDR3 length: 15 amino acids. Trimming removed 4 bases from V and 4 bases from J; junction bases left unmatched: 3. Germline V CDR1 and CDR2: MNHNS, SASEGT.

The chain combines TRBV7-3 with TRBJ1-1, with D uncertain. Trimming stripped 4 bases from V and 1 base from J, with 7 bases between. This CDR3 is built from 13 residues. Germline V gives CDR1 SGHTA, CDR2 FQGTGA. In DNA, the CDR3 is TGTGCCAGCAGCTCCAAGCAGAACACTGAAGCTTTCTTT. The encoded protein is CASSSKQNTEAFF.

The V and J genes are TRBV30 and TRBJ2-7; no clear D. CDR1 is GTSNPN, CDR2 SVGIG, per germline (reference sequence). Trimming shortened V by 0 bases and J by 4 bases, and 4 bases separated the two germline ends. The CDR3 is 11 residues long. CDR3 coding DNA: TGTGCCTGGAGTGTCGGGTACGAGCAGTACTTC. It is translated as CAWSVGYEQYF.

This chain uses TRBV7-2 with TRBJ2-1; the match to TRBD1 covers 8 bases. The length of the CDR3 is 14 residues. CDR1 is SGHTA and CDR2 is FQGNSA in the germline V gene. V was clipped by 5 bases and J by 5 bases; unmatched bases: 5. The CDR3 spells CASSTRQGNNEQFF. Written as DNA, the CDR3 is TGTGCCAGCAGCACCAGACAGGGGAACAATGAGCAGTTCTTC.

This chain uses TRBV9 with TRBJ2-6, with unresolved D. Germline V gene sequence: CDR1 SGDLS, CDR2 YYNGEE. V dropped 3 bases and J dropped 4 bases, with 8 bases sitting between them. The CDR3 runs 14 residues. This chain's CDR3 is CASSGPPGANVLTF. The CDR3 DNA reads TGTGCCAGCAGCGGGCCCCCCGGGGCCAACGTCCTGACTTTC.

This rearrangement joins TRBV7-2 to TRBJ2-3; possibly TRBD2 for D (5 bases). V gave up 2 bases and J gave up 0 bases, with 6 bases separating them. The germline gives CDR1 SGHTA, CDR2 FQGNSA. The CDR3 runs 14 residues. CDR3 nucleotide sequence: TGTGCCAGCAGCTTATGGACTAGCACAGATACGCAGTATTTT. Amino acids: CASSLWTSTDTQYF.

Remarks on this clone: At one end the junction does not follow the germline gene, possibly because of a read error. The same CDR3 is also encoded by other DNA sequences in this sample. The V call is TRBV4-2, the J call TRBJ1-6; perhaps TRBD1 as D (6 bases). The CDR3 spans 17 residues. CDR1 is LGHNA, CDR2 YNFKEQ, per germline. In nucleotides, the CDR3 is TGTGCCAGCAGCCAGAACAGGGAAAGGGCCTATAATTCCCCCCTCCACTTT. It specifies CASSQNRERAYNSPLHF.

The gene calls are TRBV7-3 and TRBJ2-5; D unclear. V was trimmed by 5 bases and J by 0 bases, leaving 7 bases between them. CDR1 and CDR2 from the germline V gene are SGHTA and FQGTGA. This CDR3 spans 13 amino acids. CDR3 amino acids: CASSPQYQETQYF. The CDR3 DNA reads TGTGCCAGCAGCCCGCAGTACCAAGAGACCCAGTACTTC.